The 24 T cell receptor beta chains below all came from one sample that was sequenced in a study of sequential checkpoint blockade in melanoma. Treatment of the sample: randomized to nivolumab then ipilimumab (arm A) or the reverse (arm B). This table comes from immunoSEQ multiplex PCR, and its TCRdb copy is limited to in-frame clones, with some not included. The repertoire holds 5,500 to 7,500 clones, around 21% seen once, with approximately 16% in the top ten. The sequencing here drew on tumor tissue (inferred from file names), taken from a patient given nivolumab and ipilimumab in sequence. The origin of the receptors is a human donor with melanoma.

The rearrangement joins TRBV6-8 to TRBJ2-6; 9 bases map to TRBD2. Germline CDR1 MNHGY, CDR2 SAAAGT. The junction had 7 bases not matched to a gene; V was cut back by 7 bases and J by 0 bases. This CDR3 region has 17 residues. The CDR3 region is CASTWASGNSGANVLTF. Here the CDR3 DNA reads TGTGCCAGCACCTGGGCTAGCGGGAACTCTGGGGCCAACGTCCTGACTTTC.

By share, this clone ranks as medium-sized. The rearrangement joins TRBV6-8 to TRBJ2-7, with TRBD1 matching over 8 bases. Trimming removed 6 bases from V and 6 bases from J; junction bases left unmatched: 4. Germline-derived CDR1 and CDR2 are MNHGY and SAAAGT. The CDR3 covers 12 residues. This chain's CDR3 is CASRSGGVEQYF. The CDR3 coding sequence is TGTGCCAGCAGGTCAGGGGGCGTCGAGCAGTACTTC.

This clone was counted a few times. V and J are TRBV6-8 and TRBJ1-2; maybe TRBD1 (5 bases). This CDR3 spans 19 amino acids. V lost 1 base and J 0 bases, leaving 21 bases between the germline ends. The germline V gene encodes CDR1 MNHGY and CDR2 SAAAGT. CDR3 residues: CASSYLRAGRGVPNYGYTF. The CDR3 DNA reads TGTGCCAGCAGTTACTTGAGGGCCGGACGAGGGGTTCCTAACTATGGCTACACCTTC.

This clone appeared a few times. This chain uses TRBV6-4 with TRBJ2-2, with D unresolved. The V gene lost 5 bases and the J gene lost 8 bases, with 6 bases spanning the gap. The CDR3 is 11 amino acids. Germline loops: CDR1 MRHNA, CDR2 SNTAGT. This CDR3 is CASSKMGELFF. The CDR3 DNA reads TGTGCCAGCAGTAAAATGGGGGAGCTGTTTTTT.

The chain employs TRBV14 and TRBJ1-2, with a weak D call TRBD1 (5 bases). Trimming took 4 bases from V and 4 from J, leaving 13 bases between them. This CDR3 contains 14 residues. Germline CDR1 reads SGHDN; CDR2 reads FVKESK. CDR3 DNA: TGTGCCAGCAGCCGGGACTTCCCCTTCTATGGCTACACCTTC. It is translated as CASSRDFPFYGYTF.

By frequency in the sample, this clone is medium-sized. The rearrangement joins TRBV23-1 to TRBJ1-1; no definite D call. Being an ORF, TRBV23-1 has a function that is uncertain. Trimming stripped 6 bases from V and 5 bases from J, with 13 bases between. The CDR3 spans 13 residues. CDR3 DNA sequence: TGCGCCAGCAGCCAGGCAGTACGGACTGAAGCTTTCTTT. As protein: CASSQAVRTEAFF.

The chain combines TRBV10-2 with TRBJ2-3, with a possible D match to TRBD2 (6 bases). The CDR3 contains 14 residues. V lost 5 bases and J 4 bases, leaving 13 bases between the germline ends. The V gene's germline CDR1 is WSHSY and CDR2 SAAADI. CDR3 protein: CASSISGMADTQYF. The CDR3 nucleotides read TGCGCCAGCAGTATTAGCGGAATGGCAGATACGCAGTATTTT.

This chain uses TRBV11-3 with TRBJ2-5; 9 nucleotides match TRBD2. CDR3 size: 16 residues. The V gene's germline CDR1 is SGHNT and CDR2 YENEEA. V gave up 2 bases and J gave up 5 bases; unmatched junction bases: 9. Here the CDR3 reads CASSLIIAGGLETQYF. CDR3 bases: TGTGCCAGCAGCTTAATTATCGCGGGGGGGCTGGAGACCCAGTACTTC.

The chain recombines TRBV5-1 with TRBJ2-7; 8 nucleotides line up with TRBD1. CDR3 length: 14 residues. With V trimmed by 4 bases and J by 4 bases, 7 bases remained unmatched. Germline CDR1 SGHRS, CDR2 YFSETQ. In DNA, the CDR3 is TGCGCCAGCAGCGGAGGACAGGGCGGTTACGAGCAGTACTTC. Its protein product is CASSGGQGGYEQYF.

This clone ranks as medium-sized. The rearrangement joins TRBV30 to TRBJ2-7, with 10 bases fitting TRBD1. The germline V gene has CDR1 GTSNPN and CDR2 SVGIG (reference sequence). This CDR3 contains 14 residues. V gave up 3 bases and J gave up 2 bases; unmatched junction bases: 4. The CDR3, as DNA: TGTGCCTGGAGCACCGGGACAGGGGCCTACGAGCAGTACTTC. As protein: CAWSTGTGAYEQYF.

This clone turned up a few times. The chain has TRBV6-8 and TRBJ2-1, with D tentatively TRBD1 (8 bases). V lost 0 bases, J lost 8 bases, and 17 bases lay in between. Germline lookup yields CDR1 MNHGY and CDR2 SAAAGT. This CDR3 has 16 residues. DNA of the CDR3: TGTGCCAGCAGTTACTCGTTTAACAGGGGGGGAGATGAGCAGTTCTTC. Translation gives CASSYSFNRGGDEQFF.

The chain employs TRBV11-3 and TRBJ2-7, with TRBD1 matching 9 bases. Germline CDR1 SGHNT, CDR2 YENEEA. The CDR3 is 17 residues long. V dropped 2 bases and J dropped 6; count of bases not matched to a gene: 14. The CDR3: CASSLMTGGVSRGEQYF. CDR3 sequence (DNA): TGTGCCAGCAGCTTAATGACAGGGGGGGTGTCAAGGGGCGAGCAGTACTTC.

The chain is built from TRBV10-2 and TRBJ1-1, with 11 positions matching TRBD1. Unmatched junction bases numbered 1, after V lost 6 bases and J lost 1 base. Germline V gene sequence: CDR1 WSHSY, CDR2 SAAADI. The CDR3 sequence is 14 residues long. Here the CDR3 DNA reads TGCGCCAGCAGGGGGACAGGGGGGAACACTGAAGCTTTCTTT. This gives the protein CASRGTGGNTEAFF.

The chain links TRBV19 to TRBJ1-6, with D possibly matching TRBD1 (5 bases). This CDR3 is built from 17 residues. V lost 0 bases to trimming and J lost 0 bases, with 9 bases between them. The germline CDR1 and CDR2 sequences are LNHDA and SQIVND (reference sequence). In nucleotides, the CDR3 is TGTGCCAGTAGTATAGAACCAGGGAGCTCCTATAATTCACCCCTCCACTTT. Its translation: CASSIEPGSSYNSPLHF.

The CDR3 bases are TGTGCCAGCTCCCGAGGACAGGCCTACAATGAGCAGTTCTTC. It is translated as CASSRGQAYNEQFF. This chain joins TRBV6-8 and TRBJ2-1; TRBD1 aligns across 7 bases. The germline V gene encodes CDR1 MNHGY and CDR2 SAAAGT. The length of the CDR3 is 14 residues. Trimming at V came to 8 bases and at J to 2 bases, leaving 6 bases not matched to a gene.

The rearrangement uses TRBV6-8 and TRBJ1-6, with 12 bases that match TRBD1. V was clipped by 0 bases and J by 7 bases; unmatched bases: 7. Germline lookup yields CDR1 MNHGY and CDR2 SAAAGT. The CDR3 runs to 18 residues. For the CDR3, the DNA is TGTGCCAGCAGTTACTCGCCCCCCGGGACAGGGGGCAATTCACCCCTCCACTTT. Translated: CASSYSPPGTGGNSPLHF.

This clone showed up just a few times. The chain uses TRBV9 and TRBJ2-2; TRBD1 or TRBD2 may be the D gene (5 bases each). CDR1 SGDLS and CDR2 YYNGEE come from the germline V gene. V was trimmed by 4 bases and J by 4 bases, leaving 14 bases between them. The CDR3 extends over 15 amino acids. Here the CDR3 DNA reads TGTGCCAGCAGCCCCGGGACCCCCGTCACCGGGGAGCTGTTTTTT. It codes for CASSPGTPVTGELFF.

This clone has a handful of counts. This chain joins TRBV15 and TRBJ1-2; D perhaps matches TRBD1 (5 bases). The germline CDR1 and CDR2 sequences are LNHNV and YYDKDF (reference sequence). This CDR3 has 16 amino acids. V dropped 0 bases and J dropped 7 bases, with 18 bases sitting between them. The DNA for the CDR3 is TGTGCCACCAGCAGAGACCTAGGGAAGGGGTTCGGTGGCTACACCTTC. Translating gives CATSRDLGKGFGGYTF. Combining the CDR3 with reference TRBV15 and TRBJ1-2 gives the whole variable domain DAMVIQNPRYQVTQFGKPVTLSCSQTLNHNVMYWYQQKSSQAPKLLFHYYDKDFNNEADTPDNFQSRRPNTSFCFLDIRSPGLGDTAMYLCATSRDLGKGFGGYTFGSGTRLTVV.

The sample holds a few counts of this clone. The chain couples TRBV10-2 to TRBJ2-1, with TRBD2 matching 11 bases. From germline, CDR1 is WSHSY and CDR2 SAAADI. This CDR3 region has 15 residues. The ends lost 6 bases at V and 4 bases at J; junction bases unmatched: 5. This CDR3 is CASRDASGGYNEQFF. The CDR3 DNA sequence: TGCGCCAGCAGGGATGCTAGCGGGGGGTACAATGAGCAGTTCTTC.

This clone rates as medium-sized. V usage is TRBV12-5 and J usage is TRBJ2-7, with 10 bases identical to TRBD1. CDR1 is LGHNT, CDR2 FRNRAP, per germline. The CDR3 has 17 residues. The junction had 11 bases not matched to a gene; V was cut back by 5 bases and J by 1 base. The CDR3 DNA sequence: TGTGCTAGTGGTCCAATGGGACAGGGGTATGTGTCCTACGAGCAGTACTTC. The encoded protein is CASGPMGQGYVSYEQYF.

This clone was counted only a few times. The V call is TRBV9, the J call TRBJ2-1, with 10 bases fitting TRBD2. The CDR3 is 17 amino acids. Germline V gives CDR1 SGDLS, CDR2 YYNGEE. V shed 5 bases, J shed 5 bases, and the junction held 13 bases outside the gene matches. The CDR3 bases are TGTGCCAGCAGGGCAGGAACTAGCGGGGATACCGACAATGAGCAGTTCTTC. Translating it yields CASRAGTSGDTDNEQFF.

Many counts were recorded for this clone. The rearrangement joins TRBV6-8 to TRBJ2-7; the match to TRBD1 covers 8 bases. J lost 5 bases, V lost 0 bases, and 9 bases had no gene match. The CDR3 has 16 amino acids. Germline lookup yields CDR1 MNHGY and CDR2 SAAAGT. CDR3 in DNA: TGTGCCAGCAGTTACTCGATCGGGCGGGGACAGGACGAGCAGTACTTC. The encoded protein is CASSYSIGRGQDEQYF.

This clone was seen more than once but under ten times. The J gene is TRBJ2-2, the V gene TRBV4-1; tentative D call: TRBD1 (6 bases). The CDR3 runs 17 residues. The ends were cut back, 0 bases at V and 3 bases at J, with 14 bases in the middle. Germline V CDR1 and CDR2: MGHRA, YSYEKL. The chain's CDR3 is CASSQEAAGVHTGELFF. The CDR3 region has the DNA TGCGCCAGCAGCCAAGAGGCGGCAGGGGTGCACACCGGGGAGCTGTTTTTT.

This clone was observed a few times. This chain links TRBV19 with TRBJ1-3; D unclear. The germline V gene has CDR1 LNHDA and CDR2 SQIVND (reference sequence). This CDR3 is built from 14 residues. The germline V and J ends were trimmed by 6 bases and 0 bases, with 9 bases remaining between them. The CDR3 protein is CASRSKGSGNTIYF. As DNA, the CDR3 is TGTGCCAGTAGGAGCAAGGGCTCTGGAAACACCATATATTTT.